This T cell receptor beta chain appears in the sequencing data of a study of T cells in tuberculosis. Comments on this clone: No antigen is known for it.

Germline loops: CDR1 SGHTA, CDR2 FQGNSA. With 6 bases clipped from V and 9 bases from J, the junction kept 9 bases outside the gene matches. The CDR3 contains 15 residues. Study results and limitations: Active tuberculosis alpha repertoires lay closer to GMM-specific TCRs than controls'. Classification accuracy was about 85% (AUROC 0.90) with the GMM-specific repertoire. The TCR-beta difference was not significant; alpha differences partly reflected length.

Some clones are missing from TCRdb's copy, which holds only in-frame ones; the method was immunoSEQ multiplex PCR. Counted here are 35,000 to 45,000 clones, roughly 95% occurring once; the ten biggest clones make up 3.5% to 5%. Documented time point: new active TB diagnosis, blood taken before or within 7 days of starting treatment. Active tuberculosis patients were new diagnoses, HIV-seronegative, South African, and aged 18 years or older. The sample was PBMCs, taken at tuberculosis diagnosis. The chain joins TRBV7-2 to TRBJ1-6; 9 bases agree with TRBD1. The sequence was obtained from an adult with tuberculosis. The CDR3 sequence: CASRPGGQGGSPLHF. DNA for the CDR3: TGTGCCAGCAGGCCAGGGGGACAGGGAGGTTCACCCCTCCACTTT.